The clone carrying this T cell receptor (beta chain) was recorded many times. Its antigen is as yet unknown. TCR beta CDR3 regions were amplified from RNA transcripts. Second-round multiplex PCR came after first-round RT-PCR with HTBI primers. One entry per CDR3 protein results from TCRdb running MiXCR on the multiplex PCR reads. Here the sample spans 400,000 to 450,000 distinct CDR3 sequences, around 21% being singletons. The data are from a study of Graves' ophthalmopathy and Graves' hyperthyroidism. Germline loops: CDR1 MNHNS, CDR2 SASEGT. Trimming removed 7 bases from V and 4 bases from J, with 16 bases in between. The CDR3 length is 14 residues. Study-wide findings and caveats: Using a 13-signature model, the authors split ophthalmopathy from stable hyperthyroidism, with roughly 90% sensitivity and around 76% specificity.

The chain links TRBV6-1 to TRBJ2-5; D is undetermined. The TCR comes from a woman between 18 and 29 years old with stable Graves' hyperthyroidism. Sample: peripheral blood. CDR3 protein: CASTSRMIGETQYF. The CDR3 coding sequence is TGTGCCAGCACCTCGCGGATGATAGGAGAGACCCAGTACTTC.